The 27 T cell receptor beta chains listed next were all sequenced from one sample in a study of blood T cell repertoires in COVID-19. Sequenced by immunoSEQ multiplex PCR; TCRdb stores in-frame clones only, minus some. The sample yields tens of thousands of clones, over 85% seen once. Sequencing was carried out using peripheral blood. Receptors were obtained from a man aged 50-60 years with acute or convalescent COVID-19.

The chain is built from TRBV7-9 and TRBJ1-1; unclear D gene. The V end was cut by 1 base, the J end by 4 bases, with 10 bases between. Germline loops: CDR1 SEHNR, CDR2 FQNEAQ (reference sequence). This CDR3 spans 14 amino acids. The CDR3 sequence: CASSLGEGFTEAFF. In DNA form, the CDR3 reads TGTGCCAGCAGCTTAGGCGAGGGATTCACTGAAGCTTTCTTT.

The chain carries TRBV28 and TRBJ1-2; D gene unclear. There are 13 residues in the CDR3. V lost 8 bases to trimming and J lost 2 bases, with 12 bases between them. Germline V CDR1 and CDR2: MDHEN, SYDVKM. The CDR3 sequence: CASGRIGNYGYTF. CDR3 coding DNA: TGTGCCAGCGGGAGAATTGGGAACTATGGCTACACCTTC.

V and J are TRBV27 and TRBJ2-3; D uncertain. The germline gives CDR1 MNHEY, CDR2 SMNVEV (reference sequence). V was trimmed by 0 bases and J by 2 bases, leaving 6 bases between them. The CDR3 has 14 residues. The CDR3 bases are TGTGCCAGCAGTTTATCGAGTCCCACAGATACGCAGTATTTT. Translation: CASSLSSPTDTQYF.

CDR3: CASSLLTSVLSTDTQYF. In DNA form, the CDR3 reads TGTGCCAGCAGTTTATTGACTAGCGTGCTTAGCACAGATACGCAGTATTTT. The rearrangement uses TRBV27 and TRBJ2-3, with 8 bases fitting TRBD2. The length of the CDR3 is 17 residues. V lost 1 base, J lost 0 bases, and 6 bases stayed unmatched. The germline gives CDR1 MNHEY, CDR2 SMNVEV (reference sequence).

The chain links TRBV9 to TRBJ2-2; D remains ambiguous. Germline assignment: CDR1 SGDLS and CDR2 YYNGEE. V lost 4 bases and J lost 4, with 14 bases in between. The length of the CDR3 is 15 residues. The CDR3 nucleotides are TGTGCCAGCAGCCATGTCGAGCCACCCACCGGGGAGCTGTTTTTT. Translated, it gives CASSHVEPPTGELFF.

The rearrangement joins TRBV24-1 to TRBJ1-1; no clear D gene. CDR1 is KGHDR, CDR2 SFDVKD, per germline. The CDR3 extends over 13 amino acids. The V gene lost 4 bases and the J gene lost 7 bases, with 12 bases spanning the gap. CDR3 region: CATSDPWTDEAFF. CDR3 DNA sequence: TGTGCCACCAGTGACCCCTGGACTGATGAAGCTTTCTTT.

This chain links TRBV5-1 with TRBJ1-2, with 8 bases aligning to TRBD1. The germline V gene encodes CDR1 SGHRS and CDR2 YFSETQ. The CDR3 length is 15 residues. The V and J ends lost 3 bases and 2 bases, in that order; junction bases with no gene match: 6. The CDR3: CASSSGDRLNYGYTF. Written as DNA, the CDR3 is TGCGCCAGCAGCTCCGGGGACAGGTTAAACTATGGCTACACCTTC.

The gene calls are TRBV9 and TRBJ2-4, with D perhaps matching TRBD2 (5 bases). The CDR3 runs 16 residues. Trimming cost V 0 bases and J 2 bases, with 12 bases left between them. Germline V gene sequence: CDR1 SGDLS, CDR2 YYNGEE. In nucleotides, the CDR3 is TGTGCCAGCAGCGTAGGGAGTGACGGGACCAAAAACATTCAGTACTTC. This encodes CASSVGSDGTKNIQYF.

The chain couples TRBV20-1 to TRBJ1-3, with D possibly matching TRBD1 (5 bases). This CDR3 has 15 residues. V shed 3 bases and J shed 2 bases, with 14 bases lying between them. Germline V gives CDR1 DFQATT, CDR2 SNEGSKA (reference sequence). This CDR3 reads CSASFAGRPGNTIYF. The CDR3 DNA reads TGCAGTGCTAGTTTCGCAGGGAGGCCTGGAAACACCATATATTTT.

This clone showed up just once. This rearrangement joins TRBV15 to TRBJ2-1; TRBD1 might be the D (5 bases). V was clipped by 1 base and J by 6 bases, with 13 bases between them. Per germline, CDR1 LNHNV and CDR2 YYDKDF (reference sequence). This CDR3 has 15 residues. This CDR3 is CATSRVRVNPNEQFF. The CDR3 coding sequence is TGTGCCACCAGCAGAGTCAGGGTTAATCCCAATGAGCAGTTCTTC. The variable domain in full, completed from reference TRBV15 and TRBJ2-1, reads DAMVIQNPRYQVTQFGKPVTLSCSQTLNHNVMYWYQQKSSQAPKLLFHYYDKDFNNEADTPDNFQSRRPNTSFCFLDIRSPGLGDTAMYLCATSRVRVNPNEQFFGPGTRLTVL.

V is TRBV7-2 and J is TRBJ2-3; 7 bases align to TRBD2. CDR1 and CDR2 from the germline V gene are SGHTA and FQGNSA. This CDR3 spans 15 amino acids. Trimming removed 6 bases from V and 5 bases from J; junction bases left unmatched: 11. CDR3 sequence: CASRDRAGVKDTQYF. The CDR3 coding sequence is TGTGCCAGCAGAGATCGGGCGGGGGTTAAAGATACGCAGTATTTT.

CDR3 region: CASTPVRLAKNIQYF. CDR3 sequence (DNA): TGCGCCAGCACGCCAGTTAGACTAGCCAAAAACATTCAGTACTTC. This rearrangement joins TRBV23-1 to TRBJ2-4, with D unresolved. TRBV23-1 is classed as an ORF, of uncertain function. Trimming shortened V by 7 bases and J by 0 bases, and 13 bases separated the two germline ends. The CDR3 covers 15 residues.

The chain combines TRBV7-9 with TRBJ1-2; D not resolved. Trimming stripped 3 bases from V and 5 bases from J, with 10 bases between. Per germline, CDR1 SEHNR and CDR2 FQNEAQ (reference sequence). The CDR3 sequence is 13 residues long. This CDR3 is CASSFDTIYGYTF. CDR3 DNA: TGTGCCAGCAGCTTTGACACAATTTATGGCTACACCTTC.

As regards this clone: The sample holds other DNA sequences that translate to the same CDR3. The rearrangement uses TRBV19 and TRBJ1-4; 7 bases are a match to TRBD1. Trimming at V came to 5 bases and at J to 7 bases, leaving 10 bases not matched to a gene. Germline CDR1 LNHDA, CDR2 SQIVND (reference sequence). The CDR3 has 15 amino acids. The DNA of the CDR3 is TGTGCCAGTAGTGGATCTCGGACAGGTTCTGAAAAACTGTTTTTT. It translates to CASSGSRTGSEKLFF. The whole variable domain, filled in from reference TRBV19 and TRBJ1-4, reads DGGITQSPKYLFRKEGQNVTLSCEQNLNHDAMYWYRQDPGQGLRLIYYSQIVNDFQKGDIAEGYSVSREKKESFPLTVTSAQKNPTAFYLCASSGSRTGSEKLFFGSGTQLSVL.

In its sample, this clone was seen a few times. The V gene is TRBV27, the J gene TRBJ2-7; 12 bases map to TRBD1. J lost 6 bases, V lost 8 bases, and 11 bases had no gene match. Looked up from germline, CDR1 is MNHEY and CDR2 is SMNVEV (reference sequence). This CDR3 contains 15 residues. CDR3 amino acids: CASASLGTGGGEQYF. The CDR3 DNA sequence: TGTGCCAGCGCCAGCCTAGGGACAGGGGGCGGCGAGCAGTACTTC.

V is TRBV30 and J is TRBJ1-2; 7 positions agree with TRBD1. Germline V gene lookup returns CDR1 GTSNPN and CDR2 SVGIG (reference sequence). With 4 bases clipped from V and 4 bases from J, the junction kept 9 bases outside the gene matches. CDR3 length: 14 residues. This CDR3 is CAWTHIRGSYGYTF. CDR3 bases: TGTGCCTGGACCCACATCAGGGGGTCCTATGGCTACACCTTC.

The CDR3: CASSLTSGRQETQYF. For the CDR3, the DNA is TGTGCCAGCAGCTTAACTAGCGGACGGCAAGAGACCCAGTACTTC. The chain joins TRBV7-9 to TRBJ2-5; 8 positions match TRBD2. Trimming removed 2 bases from V and 2 bases from J; junction bases left unmatched: 4. CDR1 SEHNR and CDR2 FQNEAQ come from the germline V gene (reference sequence). This CDR3 spans 15 amino acids.

The genes are TRBV3-1 (or the pseudogene TRBV3-2) and TRBJ1-1; D might be TRBD1 (6 bases). This CDR3 comprises 13 residues. Germline CDR1 is LGHDT and CDR2 is YNNKEL (reference sequence). The V end lost 4 bases, the J end lost 3 bases, and 9 bases lay between the germline ends. CDR3: CASSPRQDTEAFF. In nucleotides, the CDR3 is TGTGCCAGCAGCCCCCGACAGGACACTGAAGCTTTCTTT.

This chain joins TRBV5-6 and TRBJ1-3; a weak D match, TRBD1 (5 bases). CDR3 length equals 14 residues. V was shortened by 1 base and J by 5 bases, with 10 bases between the two germline ends. Germline CDR1 SGHDT, CDR2 YYEEEE. CDR3 sequence reads: CASSLSSGRNTIYF. CDR3 nucleotides: TGTGCCAGCAGCTTGTCCTCAGGGAGAAACACCATATATTTT.

The CDR3 DNA reads as TGTGCCAGCAGTCTTCTCCTAGGACAGGGGTCTACAGATACGCAGTATTTT. This codes for CASSLLLGQGSTDTQYF. The V call is TRBV27, the J call TRBJ2-3; 9 nucleotides match TRBD1. CDR1 is MNHEY and CDR2 is SMNVEV in the germline V gene (reference sequence). This CDR3 has 17 residues. Trimming cost V 5 bases and J 3 bases; bases outside gene matches: 12.

CDR3 sequence (DNA): TGTGCCAGCAGTTATCGGACAGGGTCCCTAAAAGAGACCCAGTACTTC. Encoded protein: CASSYRTGSLKETQYF. V gene TRBV11-1 combines with J gene TRBJ2-5; 8 bases align to TRBD1. Germline assignment: CDR1 SGHAT and CDR2 FQDESV (reference sequence). There are 16 residues in the CDR3. Trimming cost V 6 bases and J 3 bases; bases outside gene matches: 12. Together with reference TRBV11-1 and TRBJ2-5, the CDR3 gives the full variable domain: EAEVAQSPRYKITEKSQAVAFWCDPISGHATLYWYRQILGQGPELLVQFQDESVVDDSQLPKDRFSAERLKGVDSTLKIQPAELGDSAMYLCASSYRTGSLKETQYFGPGTRLLVL.

CDR3 amino acids: CASSLGGVTEAFF. Written as DNA, the CDR3 is TGTGCCAGCAGTTTAGGGGGGGTCACTGAAGCTTTCTTT. V and J are TRBV12-3 or TRBV12-4 and TRBJ1-1, with D perhaps TRBD1 (5 bases). The ends were cut back, 1 base at V and 4 bases at J, with 7 bases in the middle. The CDR3 contains 13 residues.

CDR3 in amino acids: CASSLTSGNYEQYF. The CDR3 nucleotides are TGCGCCAGCAGCTTGACTAGCGGGAACTACGAGCAGTACTTC. The chain is built from TRBV5-1 and TRBJ2-7, with 10 positions matching TRBD2. The length of the CDR3 is 14 residues. Germline V gene sequence: CDR1 SGHRS, CDR2 YFSETQ. The junction had 1 base not matched to a gene; V was cut back by 1 base and J by 3 bases.

The chain links TRBV5-1 to TRBJ1-3; the D gene is possibly TRBD1 (6 bases). The length of the CDR3 is 15 residues. V lost 3 bases, J lost 7 bases, and 17 bases lay in between. Germline CDR1 SGHRS, CDR2 YFSETQ. The CDR3 region has the DNA TGCGCCAGCAGCTCGACAGGCGGTCCTCGGAACACCATATATTTT. Encoded protein: CASSSTGGPRNTIYF.

The chain recombines TRBV6-5 with TRBJ2-1, with D perhaps TRBD2 (6 bases). Germline loops: CDR1 MNHEY, CDR2 SVGAGI. Trimming took off 3 bases at V and 3 bases at J, with 15 bases between the two ends. The CDR3 length is 16 residues. CDR3 region: CASSYSGRGIYNEQFF. The DNA for the CDR3 is TGTGCCAGCAGTTATTCCGGGCGGGGTATCTACAATGAGCAGTTCTTC.

This rearrangement joins TRBV29-1 to TRBJ2-1; D gene unclear. The germline CDR1 and CDR2 sequences are SQVTM and ANQGSEA. Trimming cost V 3 bases and J 0 bases, with 6 bases left between them. This CDR3 spans 13 amino acids. The CDR3 DNA follows: TGCAGCGTTGACTTGAGCTCCTACAATGAGCAGTTCTTC. It codes for CSVDLSSYNEQFF.

The chain has TRBV5-6 and TRBJ2-6; 9 nucleotides match TRBD1. There are 17 residues in the CDR3. The germline V gene encodes CDR1 SGHDT and CDR2 YYEEEE. Trimming at V came to 2 bases and at J to 0 bases, leaving 3 bases not matched to a gene. CDR3 in amino acids: CASSLWTGVSGANVLTF. The DNA for the CDR3 is TGTGCCAGCAGCTTATGGACAGGGGTCTCTGGGGCCAACGTCCTGACTTTC.